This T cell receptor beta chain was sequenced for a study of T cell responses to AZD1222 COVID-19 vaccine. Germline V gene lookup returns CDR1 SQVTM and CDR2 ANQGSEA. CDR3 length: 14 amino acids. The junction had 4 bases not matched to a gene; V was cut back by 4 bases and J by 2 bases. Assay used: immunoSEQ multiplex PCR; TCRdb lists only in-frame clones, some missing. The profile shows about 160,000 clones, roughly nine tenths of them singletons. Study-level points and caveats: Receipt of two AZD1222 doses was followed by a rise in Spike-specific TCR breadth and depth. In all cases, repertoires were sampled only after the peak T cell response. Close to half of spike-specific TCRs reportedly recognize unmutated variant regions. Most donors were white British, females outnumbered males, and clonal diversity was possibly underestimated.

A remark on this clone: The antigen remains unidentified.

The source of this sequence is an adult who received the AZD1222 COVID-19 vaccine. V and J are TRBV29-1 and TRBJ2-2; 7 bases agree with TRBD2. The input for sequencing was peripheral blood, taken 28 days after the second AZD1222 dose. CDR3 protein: CSVGSGGNTGELFF. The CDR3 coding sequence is TGCAGCGTTGGATCGGGGGGAAACACCGGGGAGCTGTTTTTT.